These 20 T cell receptor beta chains share one sample of origin, sequenced in a study of shared clonotypes between healthy human individuals. The table came from immunoSEQ multiplex PCR; TCRdb's copy has only in-frame clones and leaves some out. The top ten hold 0.1% to 0.15% of the sample, which has about 2 million clones, approximately 95% seen once. The sequenced material came from naive CD4+ T cells sorted from blood. Subset defined: CD45RA+ positively selected. Receptors originate from a man in his late teens or twenties in good health.

V and J are TRBV27 and TRBJ2-7; 7 bases map to TRBD2. The length of the CDR3 is 14 residues. V shed 3 bases and J 5 bases; nucleotides not matched to a gene: 7. Germline CDR1 and CDR2: MNHEY and SMNVEV (reference sequence). The CDR3 coding sequence is TGTGCCAGCAGTTTCCTAGGGACTACCCACGAGCAGTACTTC. Its protein product is CASSFLGTTHEQYF.

This clone occurred once. Other DNA sequences of this sample code for an identical CDR3. This sequence joins TRBV5-1 and TRBJ2-7, with D possibly called TRBD1 or TRBD2 (5 bases each). The germline V and J ends were trimmed by 1 base and 0 bases, with 8 bases remaining between them. Germline CDR1 is SGHRS and CDR2 is YFSETQ. CDR3 length: 14 residues. CDR3 in amino acids: CASSLWDGSYEQYF. The CDR3 DNA sequence: TGCGCCAGCAGCTTGTGGGACGGCTCCTACGAGCAGTACTTC.

V gene TRBV4-1 combines with J gene TRBJ2-2; D might be TRBD1 (6 bases). The CDR3 runs 16 residues. Deletions cut 6 bases from V and 2 bases from J, with 16 bases between. Germline V lookup: CDR1 MGHRA, CDR2 YSYEKL. CDR3 nucleotides: TGCGCCAGCAGGAGGGGAACAGGGAGTAACACCGGGGAGCTGTTTTTT. It specifies CASRRGTGSNTGELFF.

This clone is a singleton in its sample. In DNA, the CDR3 is TGTGCCAGCAGCTTAGGTGGTCTTTTAAACACTGAAGCTTTCTTT. It encodes CASSLGGLLNTEAFF. This chain joins TRBV11-2 and TRBJ1-1; unclear D gene. Germline assignment: CDR1 SGHAT and CDR2 FQNNGV. The CDR3 covers 15 residues. V was pared by 1 base and J by 2 bases, with 11 bases between. Full variable domain (outside the CDR3, taken from reference TRBV11-2 and TRBJ1-1): EAGVAQSPRYKIIEKRQSVAFWCNPISGHATLYWYQQILGQGPKLLIQFQNNGVVDDSQLPKDRFSAERLKGVDSTLKIQPAKLEDSAVYLCASSLGGLLNTEAFFGQGTRLTVV.

This clone was detected only once. V and J are TRBV30 and TRBJ2-1; 7 nucleotides agree with TRBD2. Germline V gives CDR1 GTSNPN, CDR2 SVGIG (reference sequence). The ends lost 8 bases at V and 7 bases at J; junction bases unmatched: 14. The CDR3 loop spans 14 amino acids. The chain's CDR3 is CARAPGLEPNEQFF. Written as DNA, the CDR3 is TGTGCCCGAGCCCCCGGACTAGAACCAAATGAGCAGTTCTTC. Full variable domain (remainder filled in from reference TRBV30 and TRBJ2-1): SQTIHQWPATLVQPVGSPLSLECTVEGTSNPNLYWYRQAAGRGLQLLFYSVGIGQISSEVPQNLSASRPQDRQFILSSKKLLLSDSGFYLCARAPGLEPNEQFFGPGTRLTVL.

The V and J genes are TRBV7-9 and TRBJ2-5; 10 positions agree with TRBD2. The V and J ends lost 2 bases and 5 bases, in that order; junction bases with no gene match: 14. Germline lookup yields CDR1 SEHNR and CDR2 FQNEAQ (reference sequence). This CDR3 has 18 amino acids. CDR3 residues: CASSLPSGTSVLGETQYF. The CDR3 DNA is TGTGCCAGCAGCTTACCCTCCGGGACTAGCGTATTAGGGGAGACCCAGTACTTC.

This clone was recorded once. The V call is TRBV18, the J call TRBJ2-1; 7 nucleotides line up with TRBD2. The germline CDR1 and CDR2 sequences are KGHSH and LQKENI. The CDR3 is made up of 15 amino acids. Trimming took 2 bases from V and 7 from J; bases not matched to a gene: 8. In nucleotides, the CDR3 is TGTGCCAGCTCACCAACGGGAGGAACACCGAATGAGCAGTTCTTC. Translation gives CASSPTGGTPNEQFF. Full variable domain (rest looked up from reference TRBV18 and TRBJ2-1): NAGVMQNPRHLVRRRGQEARLRCSPMKGHSHVYWYRQLPEEGLKFMVYLQKENIIDESGMPKERFSAEFPKEGPSILRIQQVVRGDSAAYFCASSPTGGTPNEQFFGPGTRLTVL.

V is TRBV6-1 and J is TRBJ1-2, with TRBD1 as a possible D gene (5 bases). Per germline, CDR1 MNHNS and CDR2 SASEGT. Trimming removed 2 bases at V and 4 bases at J, with 17 bases between. The CDR3 contains 16 residues. CDR3 residues: CASSEFLGGQGYGYTF. The CDR3 DNA sequence: TGTGCCAGCAGTGAATTTTTGGGTGGACAAGGCTATGGCTACACCTTC.

This clone was picked up a small number of times. This rearrangement joins TRBV7-6 to TRBJ2-7, with TRBD2 matching 14 bases. The J segment lost 3 bases and the V segment lost 2 bases, leaving 3 bases of the junction unmatched. Germline V CDR1 and CDR2: SGHVS, FNYEAQ. The CDR3 runs 16 residues. The CDR3 here is CASSLTGTSGGYEQYF. The CDR3 DNA reads TGTGCCAGCAGCTTAACCGGGACTAGCGGGGGCTACGAGCAGTACTTC.

The chain links TRBV10-3 to TRBJ2-1; TRBD2 agrees at 8 bases. The V gene end was trimmed by 10 bases and the J gene end by 2 bases; junction bases not matched to a gene: 13. The CDR3 consists of 16 residues. CDR1 is ENHRY, CDR2 SYGVKD, per germline. The CDR3 spells CANGAAGGQTYNEQFF. DNA for the CDR3: TGTGCCAACGGGGCGGCGGGGGGACAAACCTACAATGAGCAGTTCTTC.

This sequence joins TRBV5-1 and TRBJ2-7; tentatively, D is TRBD1 or TRBD2 (6 bases each). This CDR3 has 15 residues. V lost 0 bases and J lost 6, with 16 bases in between. Germline CDR1 SGHRS, CDR2 YFSETQ. The CDR3 loop is CASSLDGGLSVEQYF. CDR3 DNA: TGCGCCAGCAGCTTGGACGGGGGCCTTTCTGTCGAGCAGTACTTC.

This clone was recorded only once. The V call is TRBV18, the J call TRBJ2-7; possibly TRBD1 or TRBD2 for D (5 bases each). Germline values: CDR1 KGHSH, CDR2 LQKENI. The CDR3 is 14 residues long. Trimming pared 5 bases from V and 5 bases from J, leaving 16 bases between. The CDR3 coding sequence is TGTGCCAGCTCAAGTGGGGGTACCTACGACGAGCAGTACTTC. Its protein product is CASSSGGTYDEQYF.

The chain has TRBV15 and TRBJ1-3, with a possible D match to TRBD1 (5 bases). V lost 1 base and J lost 0, with 13 bases in between. Germline loops: CDR1 LNHNV, CDR2 YYDKDF (reference sequence). This CDR3 spans 17 amino acids. The CDR3 sequence: CATSRVTGSSSGNTIYF. CDR3 nucleotide sequence: TGTGCCACCAGCAGAGTTACAGGATCAAGCTCTGGAAACACCATATATTTT.

The chain recombines TRBV7-8 with TRBJ1-4; the D is unclear. Germline V lookup: CDR1 SGHVS, CDR2 FQNEAQ. The V end was cut by 2 bases, the J end by 5 bases, with 9 bases between. The CDR3 has 14 amino acids. The CDR3 sequence: CASSLQPANEKLFF. The CDR3 DNA sequence: TGTGCCAGCAGCTTACAGCCAGCAAATGAAAAACTGTTTTTT.

V gene TRBV4-1 combines with J gene TRBJ2-1; 13 positions match TRBD2. The germline V gene encodes CDR1 MGHRA and CDR2 YSYEKL. V lost 3 bases to trimming and J lost 10 bases; unmatched junction nucleotides: 9. The CDR3 loop spans 16 amino acids. The CDR3 region is CASSQAGLAGEREQFF. The CDR3 bases are TGCGCCAGCAGCCAGGCCGGACTAGCGGGAGAAAGGGAGCAGTTCTTC.

J is TRBJ2-7 and V is TRBV4-1; no clear D. Per the germline V gene, CDR1 is MGHRA and CDR2 is YSYEKL. The CDR3 is made up of 15 amino acids. Trimming took 2 bases from V and 4 from J, leaving 15 bases between them. CDR3 DNA: TGCGCCAGCAGCCAACCGACGGCCAGGCGTTACGAGCAGTACTTC. It codes for CASSQPTARRYEQYF.

J is TRBJ2-7 and V is TRBV30; unclear D gene. The CDR3 has 13 residues. Germline V lookup: CDR1 GTSNPN, CDR2 SVGIG (reference sequence). The germline V and J ends were trimmed by 3 bases and 0 bases, with 9 bases remaining between them. The CDR3 loop is CAWRFSGSYEQYF. Written as DNA, the CDR3 is TGTGCCTGGAGGTTCTCTGGCTCCTACGAGCAGTACTTC.

The chain uses TRBV11-2 and TRBJ1-1; 11 bases match TRBD1. The CDR3 spans 16 residues. V lost 1 base to trimming and J lost 3 bases; unmatched junction nucleotides: 4. CDR1 and CDR2 (germline): SGHAT, FQNNGV. The CDR3 here is CASSLGRGQGDTEAFF. The CDR3, as DNA: TGTGCCAGCAGCTTAGGACGGGGACAGGGGGACACTGAAGCTTTCTTT.

The V gene is TRBV4-1, the J gene TRBJ2-3, with TRBD1 as a possible D gene (5 bases). Germline CDR1 and CDR2: MGHRA and YSYEKL. Trimming left V 4 bases short and J 0 bases short, with 11 bases between. The CDR3 contains 15 residues. The CDR3 here is CASSLPGSSTDTQYF. CDR3 in DNA: TGCGCCAGCAGCCTCCCAGGGTCTAGCACAGATACGCAGTATTTT.

Regarding this clone: The same CDR3 also results from other DNA sequences found in this sample. The chain carries TRBV19 and TRBJ1-5; possibly TRBD1 for D (5 bases). This CDR3 comprises 14 residues. V lost 3 bases, J lost 2 bases, and 8 bases lay in between. The V gene's germline CDR1 is LNHDA and CDR2 SQIVND (reference sequence). This CDR3 is CASSMVQGNQPQHF. The CDR3 nucleotides are TGTGCCAGTAGTATGGTACAGGGCAATCAGCCCCAGCATTTT.